The next 27 T cell receptor beta chains were all read from a single sample in a study of response to subunit inactivated influenza vaccine. TCRdb re-analysed the RT-PCR reads in MiXCR, keeping a single row per CDR3 protein. The sample lists 500,000 to 550,000 distinct CDR3 sequences, about 7.2% occurring once. The material was PBMCs from blood, obtained about 24 months after vaccination. These receptors were collected from a man between 50 and 69 years old who received an inactivated influenza vaccine.

The V call is TRBV10-3, the J call TRBJ1-1, with D possibly TRBD1 on 5 matching bases. Trimming pared 3 bases from V and 10 bases from J, leaving 12 bases between. Germline V lookup: CDR1 ENHRY, CDR2 SYGVKD. This CDR3 has 12 amino acids. CDR3 amino acids: CAISEPSGRAFF. CDR3 nucleotide sequence: TGTGCCATCAGTGAACCTTCAGGGAGAGCTTTCTTT.

This clonotype was seen at least ten times. The chain joins TRBV5-1 to TRBJ2-7; D is unclear. CDR1 is SGHRS and CDR2 is YFSETQ in the germline V gene. V lost 4 bases, J lost 0 bases, and 14 bases lay in between. This CDR3 is built from 15 residues. The CDR3: CASSPMGISSYEQYF. The CDR3 region has the DNA TGCGCCAGCAGCCCCATGGGGATTAGCTCCTACGAGCAGTACTTC.

This rearrangement joins TRBV12-3 or TRBV12-4 to TRBJ2-7; the D is unclear. The CDR3 loop spans 14 amino acids. Between the trimmed V and J ends, which lost 3 bases and 2 bases, there was a span of 11 bases. CDR3 sequence (DNA): TGTGCCAGCAGTTTCGGTCTATCCGCCTACGAGCAGTACTTC. Translating gives CASSFGLSAYEQYF.

Many counts were recorded for this clonotype. V usage is TRBV7-9 and J usage is TRBJ2-3; tentatively, D is TRBD1 or TRBD2 (5 bases each). The CDR3 runs to 17 residues. V lost 2 bases, J lost 2 bases, and 17 bases lay in between. Germline assignment: CDR1 SEHNR and CDR2 FQNEAQ (reference sequence). The CDR3 DNA reads as TGTGCCAGCAGCTTATTCGAGATCGGGGCCCACACAGATACGCAGTATTTT. Its protein product is CASSLFEIGAHTDTQYF.

In its sample, this clonotype was seen many times. The DNA for the CDR3 is TGCGCCAGCAGCCCCGGGACTAGCAATGTCGATGAGCAGTTCTTC. This codes for CASSPGTSNVDEQFF. The V call is TRBV4-3, the J call TRBJ2-1; 9 nucleotides align to TRBD2. CDR1 is LGHNA, CDR2 YSLEER, per germline. V shed 4 bases, J shed 8 bases, and the junction held 9 bases outside the gene matches. This CDR3 is built from 15 residues.

V and J are TRBV19 and TRBJ1-4, with D unresolved. The V gene's germline CDR1 is LNHDA and CDR2 SQIVND (reference sequence). The ends were cut back, 6 bases at V and 10 bases at J, with 6 bases in the middle. The CDR3 extends over 10 amino acids. The CDR3 loop reads CASRNRKLFF. The CDR3 DNA sequence: TGTGCCAGTAGAAACCGAAAACTGTTTTTT. Using reference TRBV19 and TRBJ1-4 for the parts outside the CDR3, the full variable domain is DGGITQSPKYLFRKEGQNVTLSCEQNLNHDAMYWYRQDPGQGLRLIYYSQIVNDFQKGDIAEGYSVSREKKESFPLTVTSAQKNPTAFYLCASRNRKLFFGSGTQLSVL.

This chain joins TRBV20-1 and TRBJ2-3, with 7 bases fitting TRBD2. The CDR3 is 17 amino acids. Germline trimming cut 5 bases from V and 1 base from J; bases unmatched to any gene: 15. From germline, CDR1 is DFQATT and CDR2 SNEGSKA (reference sequence). The CDR3 bases are TGCAGTGCTCACAACCTATTTGAAAGCGGGGGCACAGATACGCAGTATTTT. Encoded protein: CSAHNLFESGGTDTQYF.

This clonotype was observed a handful of times. The chain's CDR3 is CAIGDRGPGYTF. As DNA, the CDR3 is TGTGCCATCGGAGACAGGGGACCTGGCTACACCTTC. This chain joins TRBV10-3 and TRBJ1-2; TRBD1 matches at 8 bases. J gave up 7 bases and V 8 bases, and 6 bases lay outside the gene matches. This CDR3 contains 12 residues. CDR1 ENHRY and CDR2 SYGVKD come from the germline V gene.

The chain links TRBV18 to TRBJ2-1; D possibly corresponds to TRBD1 (8 bases). CDR1 and CDR2 from the germline V gene are KGHSH and LQKENI. The CDR3 consists of 15 residues. V lost 6 bases to trimming and J lost 5 bases, with 17 bases between them. CDR3 residues: CASSSQQGGNNEQFF. The CDR3 bases are TGTGCCAGCTCGTCCCAACAGGGGGGGAACAATGAGCAGTTCTTC.

This clonotype was observed many times. The J gene is TRBJ2-3, the V gene TRBV5-8; TRBD2 matches 12 bases. This CDR3 comprises 19 residues. Trimming at V came to 2 bases and at J to 2 bases, leaving 12 bases not matched to a gene. The V gene's germline CDR1 is SGHTS and CDR2 YDEGEE. CDR3 region: CASSLRASGRAGDTDTQYF. The CDR3 DNA sequence: TGTGCCAGCAGCTTAAGGGCTAGCGGGAGGGCCGGTGACACAGATACGCAGTATTTT.

This clonotype was recorded many times. The V call is TRBV20-1, the J call TRBJ1-2; TRBD1 matches at 8 bases. CDR1 is DFQATT, CDR2 SNEGSKA, per germline (reference sequence). The CDR3 sequence is 14 residues long. Germline trimming cut 1 base from V and 4 bases from J; bases unmatched to any gene: 5. In nucleotides, the CDR3 is TGCAGTGCTAGAGCAGACAGGGGCGGCTATGGCTACACCTTC. Translated: CSARADRGGYGYTF.

This chain connects TRBV18 to TRBJ2-6; D may be TRBD2 (5 bases). This CDR3 region has 15 residues. Germline V gene data show CDR1 as KGHSH and CDR2 as LQKENI. Trimming shortened V by 5 bases and J by 0 bases, and 8 bases separated the two germline ends. The CDR3 DNA sequence: TGTGCCAGCTCAAGCGGCGTCTCTGGGGCCAACGTCCTGACTTTC. Protein sequence: CASSSGVSGANVLTF.

This clonotype was observed once. The V call is TRBV5-6, the J call TRBJ2-7; no clear D gene. Trimming took off 4 bases at V and 4 bases at J, with 15 bases between the two ends. In germline, CDR1 is SGHDT, CDR2 YYEEEE. The CDR3 has 14 residues. The CDR3 is CASSTQASIYEQYF. As DNA, the CDR3 is TGTGCCAGCAGCACCCAGGCCTCCATTTACGAGCAGTACTTC.

This chain connects TRBV10-3 to TRBJ2-5, with D possibly TRBD1 on 6 matching bases. The CDR3 contains 14 residues. Germline CDR1 and CDR2: ENHRY and SYGVKD. V lost 5 bases and J lost 4, with 14 bases in between. CDR3 sequence: CAISPTGLGETQYF. CDR3 in DNA: TGTGCCATCAGTCCTACAGGGTTGGGAGAGACCCAGTACTTC.

This clonotype was counted ten times or more. The rearrangement joins TRBV7-2 to TRBJ2-7; possibly TRBD1 for D (6 bases). This CDR3 has 14 amino acids. V was shortened by 3 bases and J by 3 bases, with 12 bases between the two germline ends. Germline CDR1 is SGHTA and CDR2 is FQGNSA. This chain's CDR3 is CASSLGQIYYEQYF. CDR3 nucleotides: TGTGCCAGCAGCTTGGGACAAATTTACTACGAGCAGTACTTC.

This clonotype appeared a few times. The genes are TRBV5-1 and TRBJ1-1; D perhaps matches TRBD1 (5 bases). Trimming stripped 3 bases from V and 0 bases from J, with 12 bases between. The CDR3 has 15 residues. The germline V gene has CDR1 SGHRS and CDR2 YFSETQ. The CDR3 loop reads CASSSTGTVNTEAFF. Written as DNA, the CDR3 is TGCGCCAGCAGCTCCACCGGGACGGTGAACACTGAAGCTTTCTTT. Together with reference TRBV5-1 and TRBJ1-1, the CDR3 gives the full variable domain: KAGVTQTPRYLIKTRGQQVTLSCSPISGHRSVSWYQQTPGQGLQFLFEYFSETQRNKGNFPGRFSGRQFSNSRSEMNVSTLELGDSALYLCASSSTGTVNTEAFFGQGTRLTVV.

In this sample, this clonotype turned up a few times. CDR3 nucleotides: TGTGCCAGTAGAAGAGCGGGACTAGCGGGGGTATCCTACGAGCAGTACTTC. Translating gives CASRRAGLAGVSYEQYF. The chain carries TRBV19 and TRBJ2-7; 14 nucleotides match TRBD2. CDR3 length: 17 residues. Germline CDR1 LNHDA, CDR2 SQIVND (reference sequence). V was pared by 6 bases and J by 1 base, with 8 bases of the junction left unmatched.

The chain is built from TRBV24-1 and TRBJ2-1, with 10 bases that match TRBD1. The V segment lost 2 bases and the J segment 14 bases; nucleotides outside the gene matches: 5. Germline V CDR1 and CDR2: KGHDR, SFDVKD. The CDR3 loop spans 13 amino acids. The CDR3 protein is CATSDWDRGAKFF. The CDR3 coding sequence is TGTGCCACCAGTGATTGGGACAGGGGCGCCAAGTTCTTC.

This clonotype appeared a few times. The V and J genes are TRBV25-1 and TRBJ2-5; TRBD1 is a possible D gene (8 bases). Trimming took 3 bases from V and 1 from J, leaving 27 bases between them. CDR1 is MGHDK and CDR2 is SYGVNS in the germline V gene. The CDR3 contains 20 residues. CDR3 sequence reads: CASSDPQGAGETQVQETQYF. The CDR3 DNA is TGTGCCAGCAGTGATCCCCAGGGGGCGGGAGAGACCCAAGTCCAAGAGACCCAGTACTTC.

The sample holds many counts of this clonotype. The chain employs TRBV4-3 and TRBJ2-7, with D perhaps TRBD1 (6 bases). This CDR3 contains 14 residues. Germline loops: CDR1 LGHNA, CDR2 YSLEER. V was cut by 0 bases and J by 3 bases, with 9 bases left in between. The CDR3 here is CASSQDRGNYEQYF. The CDR3 DNA reads as TGCGCCAGCAGCCAAGATAGGGGGAACTACGAGCAGTACTTC.

This clonotype was seen only a few times. The chain combines TRBV12-3 or TRBV12-4 with TRBJ2-7; TRBD1 matches 10 bases. CDR3 length: 13 amino acids. With 5 bases clipped from V and 3 bases from J, the junction kept 1 base outside the gene matches. This CDR3 is CASSGTGVYEQYF. CDR3 nucleotides: TGTGCCAGCAGTGGGACAGGGGTCTACGAGCAGTACTTC.

The chain has TRBV7-3 and TRBJ2-1; TRBD2 agrees at 7 bases. The CDR3 loop spans 14 amino acids. The J segment lost 5 bases and the V segment lost 4 bases, leaving 5 bases of the junction unmatched. Germline V gene data show CDR1 as SGHTA and CDR2 as FQGTGA. CDR3 in amino acids: CASSSAGSNNEQFF. In DNA form, the CDR3 reads TGTGCCAGCAGCTCAGCGGGGAGTAACAATGAGCAGTTCTTC.

The sample holds a few counts of this clonotype. The gene calls are TRBV10-3 and TRBJ2-3; the D gene is possibly TRBD2 (5 bases). V shed 7 bases and J shed 1 base, with 9 bases lying between them. CDR1 and CDR2 from the germline V gene are ENHRY and SYGVKD. CDR3 length: 13 residues. In DNA, the CDR3 is TGTGCCATCAAGGTGGGAGGCACAGATACGCAGTATTTT. Translated, it gives CAIKVGGTDTQYF.

As for this clonotype: This may arise from a read error, as a much more abundant clone is one base away. V usage is TRBV20-1 and J usage is TRBJ1-2; 9 nucleotides align to TRBD1. This CDR3 is built from 13 residues. CDR1 and CDR2 from the germline V gene are DFQATT and SNEGSKA (reference sequence). CDR3 amino acids: CSAPGTGLYGYIF. CDR3 coding DNA: TGCAGTGCTCCCGGGACAGGGTTATATGGCTACATCTTC.

This clonotype was observed many times. V and J are TRBV29-1 and TRBJ2-5; TRBD2 is a possible D gene (6 bases). This CDR3 region has 13 residues. V was pared by 4 bases and J by 4 bases, with 13 bases between. Germline loops: CDR1 SQVTM, CDR2 ANQGSEA. The CDR3 sequence is CSVALLRGETQYF. The CDR3, as DNA: TGCAGCGTTGCTCTCCTGCGGGGAGAGACCCAGTACTTC.

This clonotype was picked up a small number of times. The rearrangement joins TRBV27 to TRBJ1-1; D perhaps matches TRBD1 (5 bases). The germline V gene has CDR1 MNHEY and CDR2 SMNVEV (reference sequence). This CDR3 contains 14 residues. Trimming took 6 bases from V and 5 from J, leaving 16 bases between them. CDR3 region: CASSLKGRGTEAFF. CDR3 sequence (DNA): TGTGCCAGCAGCTTAAAGGGGAGGGGTACTGAAGCTTTCTTT.

The chain combines TRBV11-2 with TRBJ2-2; no firm D call. The CDR3 has 17 residues. The ends were cut back, 2 bases at V and 5 bases at J, with 18 bases in the middle. Germline lookup yields CDR1 SGHAT and CDR2 FQNNGV. CDR3 protein: CASSLFRADRGTGELFF. The DNA for the CDR3 is TGTGCCAGCAGCTTATTCCGTGCGGACCGCGGTACCGGGGAGCTGTTTTTT.